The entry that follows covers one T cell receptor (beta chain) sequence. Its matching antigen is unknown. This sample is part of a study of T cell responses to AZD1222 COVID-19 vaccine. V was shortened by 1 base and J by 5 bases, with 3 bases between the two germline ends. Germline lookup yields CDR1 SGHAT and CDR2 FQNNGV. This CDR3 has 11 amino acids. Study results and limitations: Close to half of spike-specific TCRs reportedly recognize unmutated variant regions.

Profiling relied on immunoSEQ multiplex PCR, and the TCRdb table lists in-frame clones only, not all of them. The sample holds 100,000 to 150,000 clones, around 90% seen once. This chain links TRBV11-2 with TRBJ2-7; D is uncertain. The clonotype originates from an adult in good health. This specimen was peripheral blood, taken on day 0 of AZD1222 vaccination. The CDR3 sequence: CASSLVDEQYF. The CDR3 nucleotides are TGTGCCAGCAGCTTAGTCGACGAGCAGTACTTC.